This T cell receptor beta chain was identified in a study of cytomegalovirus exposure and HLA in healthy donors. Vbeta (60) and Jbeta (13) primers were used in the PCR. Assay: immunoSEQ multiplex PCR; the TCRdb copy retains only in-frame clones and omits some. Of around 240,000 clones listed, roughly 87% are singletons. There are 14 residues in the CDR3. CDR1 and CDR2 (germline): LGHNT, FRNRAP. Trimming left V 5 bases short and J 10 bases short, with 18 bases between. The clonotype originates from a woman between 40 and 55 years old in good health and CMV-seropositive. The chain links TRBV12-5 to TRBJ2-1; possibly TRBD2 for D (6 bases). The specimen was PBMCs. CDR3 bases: TGTGCTAGTGGTGCGGTAGACGGGAGTAGCGAGCAGTTCTTC. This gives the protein CASGAVDGSSEQFF.